This passage covers 9 T cell receptor beta chains from one sample sequenced in a study of chemoradiotherapy in HPV16-positive cancers. The assay was immunoSEQ multiplex PCR, and TCRdb's table has in-frame clones only and misses some. The sample yields about 7,300 clones, roughly 89% seen once. The sample here was taken from a patient who underwent chemoradiotherapy. These receptors originate from a human donor with HPV-associated anogenital cancer.

This sequence joins TRBV11-3 and TRBJ2-6; no clear D gene. CDR1 SGHNT and CDR2 YENEEA come from the germline V gene. V shed 5 bases and J shed 1 base, with 9 bases lying between them. The CDR3 totals 15 residues. CDR3 in amino acids: CASSPRQSGANVLTF. The CDR3 DNA reads TGTGCCAGCAGCCCACGTCAATCTGGGGCCAACGTCCTGACTTTC.

This rearrangement joins TRBV19 to TRBJ2-1, with 10 bases lining up with TRBD1. CDR1 LNHDA and CDR2 SQIVND come from the germline V gene (reference sequence). The CDR3 spans 16 residues. After removal of 5 bases from V and 6 bases from J, the junction contained 10 bases not matched to a gene. The CDR3 DNA follows: TGTGCCAGTAGTCCCACCGGGACAGGGGTGGCCAATGAGCAGTTCTTC. This translates into CASSPTGTGVANEQFF.

This clone occurred once. This chain joins TRBV6-1 and TRBJ2-1; 9 positions match TRBD1. The V and J ends lost 10 bases and 2 bases, in that order; junction bases with no gene match: 6. Per germline, CDR1 MNHNS and CDR2 SASEGT. The CDR3 contains 14 residues. This CDR3 reads CATNGQGPYNEQFF. The CDR3 DNA is TGTGCCACAAATGGACAGGGGCCCTACAATGAGCAGTTCTTC.

This clone was counted only a few times. The chain joins TRBV5-4 to TRBJ1-4; the D is unclear. V lost 2 bases and J 7 bases, leaving 15 bases between the germline ends. The length of the CDR3 is 15 residues. Germline CDR1 is SGHNT and CDR2 is YYREEE (reference sequence). The chain's CDR3 is CASSFNGSVREKLFF. The CDR3 DNA is TGTGCCAGCAGCTTTAACGGGTCGGTTCGTGAAAAACTGTTTTTT.

The CDR3 here is CASQTNIYGYTF. CDR3 in DNA: TGTGCCAGCCAAACAAACATCTATGGCTACACCTTC. J is TRBJ1-2 and V is TRBV25-1; D gene unclear. Trimming left V 8 bases short and J 4 bases short, with 11 bases between. The V gene's germline CDR1 is MGHDK and CDR2 SYGVNS. The CDR3 is 12 residues long.

The chain employs TRBV6-1 and TRBJ2-1; D perhaps matches TRBD2 (7 bases). Trimming removed 7 bases from V and 7 bases from J, with 14 bases in between. Germline CDR1 MNHNS, CDR2 SASEGT. CDR3 length: 13 residues. The CDR3 DNA sequence: TGTGCCAGCACCGTAAGGGGGGGAAATGAGCAGTTCTTC. This encodes CASTVRGGNEQFF.

The genes are TRBV4-1 and TRBJ2-7; TRBD2 aligns across 8 bases. V lost 0 bases to trimming and J lost 0 bases; unmatched junction nucleotides: 4. CDR3 size: 16 residues. Germline values: CDR1 MGHRA, CDR2 YSYEKL. In nucleotides, the CDR3 is TGCGCCAGCAGCCAAGAGCTGACTAGCGACTCCTACGAGCAGTACTTC. As protein: CASSQELTSDSYEQYF.

The chain recombines TRBV11-1 with TRBJ2-7, with 7 bases fitting TRBD1. The CDR3 runs to 17 residues. Germline CDR1 is SGHAT and CDR2 is FQDESV (reference sequence). J was trimmed by 0 bases and V by 2 bases; bases with no gene match: 10. DNA of the CDR3: TGTGCCAGCAGCTTACACGCACAGGGGACCAGCTCCTACGAGCAGTACTTC. Translating it yields CASSLHAQGTSSYEQYF.

V usage is TRBV25-1 and J usage is TRBJ2-1; 9 positions agree with TRBD2. Trimming cost V 4 bases and J 4 bases; bases outside gene matches: 14. CDR1 is MGHDK and CDR2 is SYGVNS in the germline V gene. CDR3 length: 18 residues. The CDR3 protein is CASSGQGLATVLYNEQFF. DNA for the CDR3: TGTGCCAGCAGTGGGCAAGGACTAGCGACCGTCTTATACAATGAGCAGTTCTTC.